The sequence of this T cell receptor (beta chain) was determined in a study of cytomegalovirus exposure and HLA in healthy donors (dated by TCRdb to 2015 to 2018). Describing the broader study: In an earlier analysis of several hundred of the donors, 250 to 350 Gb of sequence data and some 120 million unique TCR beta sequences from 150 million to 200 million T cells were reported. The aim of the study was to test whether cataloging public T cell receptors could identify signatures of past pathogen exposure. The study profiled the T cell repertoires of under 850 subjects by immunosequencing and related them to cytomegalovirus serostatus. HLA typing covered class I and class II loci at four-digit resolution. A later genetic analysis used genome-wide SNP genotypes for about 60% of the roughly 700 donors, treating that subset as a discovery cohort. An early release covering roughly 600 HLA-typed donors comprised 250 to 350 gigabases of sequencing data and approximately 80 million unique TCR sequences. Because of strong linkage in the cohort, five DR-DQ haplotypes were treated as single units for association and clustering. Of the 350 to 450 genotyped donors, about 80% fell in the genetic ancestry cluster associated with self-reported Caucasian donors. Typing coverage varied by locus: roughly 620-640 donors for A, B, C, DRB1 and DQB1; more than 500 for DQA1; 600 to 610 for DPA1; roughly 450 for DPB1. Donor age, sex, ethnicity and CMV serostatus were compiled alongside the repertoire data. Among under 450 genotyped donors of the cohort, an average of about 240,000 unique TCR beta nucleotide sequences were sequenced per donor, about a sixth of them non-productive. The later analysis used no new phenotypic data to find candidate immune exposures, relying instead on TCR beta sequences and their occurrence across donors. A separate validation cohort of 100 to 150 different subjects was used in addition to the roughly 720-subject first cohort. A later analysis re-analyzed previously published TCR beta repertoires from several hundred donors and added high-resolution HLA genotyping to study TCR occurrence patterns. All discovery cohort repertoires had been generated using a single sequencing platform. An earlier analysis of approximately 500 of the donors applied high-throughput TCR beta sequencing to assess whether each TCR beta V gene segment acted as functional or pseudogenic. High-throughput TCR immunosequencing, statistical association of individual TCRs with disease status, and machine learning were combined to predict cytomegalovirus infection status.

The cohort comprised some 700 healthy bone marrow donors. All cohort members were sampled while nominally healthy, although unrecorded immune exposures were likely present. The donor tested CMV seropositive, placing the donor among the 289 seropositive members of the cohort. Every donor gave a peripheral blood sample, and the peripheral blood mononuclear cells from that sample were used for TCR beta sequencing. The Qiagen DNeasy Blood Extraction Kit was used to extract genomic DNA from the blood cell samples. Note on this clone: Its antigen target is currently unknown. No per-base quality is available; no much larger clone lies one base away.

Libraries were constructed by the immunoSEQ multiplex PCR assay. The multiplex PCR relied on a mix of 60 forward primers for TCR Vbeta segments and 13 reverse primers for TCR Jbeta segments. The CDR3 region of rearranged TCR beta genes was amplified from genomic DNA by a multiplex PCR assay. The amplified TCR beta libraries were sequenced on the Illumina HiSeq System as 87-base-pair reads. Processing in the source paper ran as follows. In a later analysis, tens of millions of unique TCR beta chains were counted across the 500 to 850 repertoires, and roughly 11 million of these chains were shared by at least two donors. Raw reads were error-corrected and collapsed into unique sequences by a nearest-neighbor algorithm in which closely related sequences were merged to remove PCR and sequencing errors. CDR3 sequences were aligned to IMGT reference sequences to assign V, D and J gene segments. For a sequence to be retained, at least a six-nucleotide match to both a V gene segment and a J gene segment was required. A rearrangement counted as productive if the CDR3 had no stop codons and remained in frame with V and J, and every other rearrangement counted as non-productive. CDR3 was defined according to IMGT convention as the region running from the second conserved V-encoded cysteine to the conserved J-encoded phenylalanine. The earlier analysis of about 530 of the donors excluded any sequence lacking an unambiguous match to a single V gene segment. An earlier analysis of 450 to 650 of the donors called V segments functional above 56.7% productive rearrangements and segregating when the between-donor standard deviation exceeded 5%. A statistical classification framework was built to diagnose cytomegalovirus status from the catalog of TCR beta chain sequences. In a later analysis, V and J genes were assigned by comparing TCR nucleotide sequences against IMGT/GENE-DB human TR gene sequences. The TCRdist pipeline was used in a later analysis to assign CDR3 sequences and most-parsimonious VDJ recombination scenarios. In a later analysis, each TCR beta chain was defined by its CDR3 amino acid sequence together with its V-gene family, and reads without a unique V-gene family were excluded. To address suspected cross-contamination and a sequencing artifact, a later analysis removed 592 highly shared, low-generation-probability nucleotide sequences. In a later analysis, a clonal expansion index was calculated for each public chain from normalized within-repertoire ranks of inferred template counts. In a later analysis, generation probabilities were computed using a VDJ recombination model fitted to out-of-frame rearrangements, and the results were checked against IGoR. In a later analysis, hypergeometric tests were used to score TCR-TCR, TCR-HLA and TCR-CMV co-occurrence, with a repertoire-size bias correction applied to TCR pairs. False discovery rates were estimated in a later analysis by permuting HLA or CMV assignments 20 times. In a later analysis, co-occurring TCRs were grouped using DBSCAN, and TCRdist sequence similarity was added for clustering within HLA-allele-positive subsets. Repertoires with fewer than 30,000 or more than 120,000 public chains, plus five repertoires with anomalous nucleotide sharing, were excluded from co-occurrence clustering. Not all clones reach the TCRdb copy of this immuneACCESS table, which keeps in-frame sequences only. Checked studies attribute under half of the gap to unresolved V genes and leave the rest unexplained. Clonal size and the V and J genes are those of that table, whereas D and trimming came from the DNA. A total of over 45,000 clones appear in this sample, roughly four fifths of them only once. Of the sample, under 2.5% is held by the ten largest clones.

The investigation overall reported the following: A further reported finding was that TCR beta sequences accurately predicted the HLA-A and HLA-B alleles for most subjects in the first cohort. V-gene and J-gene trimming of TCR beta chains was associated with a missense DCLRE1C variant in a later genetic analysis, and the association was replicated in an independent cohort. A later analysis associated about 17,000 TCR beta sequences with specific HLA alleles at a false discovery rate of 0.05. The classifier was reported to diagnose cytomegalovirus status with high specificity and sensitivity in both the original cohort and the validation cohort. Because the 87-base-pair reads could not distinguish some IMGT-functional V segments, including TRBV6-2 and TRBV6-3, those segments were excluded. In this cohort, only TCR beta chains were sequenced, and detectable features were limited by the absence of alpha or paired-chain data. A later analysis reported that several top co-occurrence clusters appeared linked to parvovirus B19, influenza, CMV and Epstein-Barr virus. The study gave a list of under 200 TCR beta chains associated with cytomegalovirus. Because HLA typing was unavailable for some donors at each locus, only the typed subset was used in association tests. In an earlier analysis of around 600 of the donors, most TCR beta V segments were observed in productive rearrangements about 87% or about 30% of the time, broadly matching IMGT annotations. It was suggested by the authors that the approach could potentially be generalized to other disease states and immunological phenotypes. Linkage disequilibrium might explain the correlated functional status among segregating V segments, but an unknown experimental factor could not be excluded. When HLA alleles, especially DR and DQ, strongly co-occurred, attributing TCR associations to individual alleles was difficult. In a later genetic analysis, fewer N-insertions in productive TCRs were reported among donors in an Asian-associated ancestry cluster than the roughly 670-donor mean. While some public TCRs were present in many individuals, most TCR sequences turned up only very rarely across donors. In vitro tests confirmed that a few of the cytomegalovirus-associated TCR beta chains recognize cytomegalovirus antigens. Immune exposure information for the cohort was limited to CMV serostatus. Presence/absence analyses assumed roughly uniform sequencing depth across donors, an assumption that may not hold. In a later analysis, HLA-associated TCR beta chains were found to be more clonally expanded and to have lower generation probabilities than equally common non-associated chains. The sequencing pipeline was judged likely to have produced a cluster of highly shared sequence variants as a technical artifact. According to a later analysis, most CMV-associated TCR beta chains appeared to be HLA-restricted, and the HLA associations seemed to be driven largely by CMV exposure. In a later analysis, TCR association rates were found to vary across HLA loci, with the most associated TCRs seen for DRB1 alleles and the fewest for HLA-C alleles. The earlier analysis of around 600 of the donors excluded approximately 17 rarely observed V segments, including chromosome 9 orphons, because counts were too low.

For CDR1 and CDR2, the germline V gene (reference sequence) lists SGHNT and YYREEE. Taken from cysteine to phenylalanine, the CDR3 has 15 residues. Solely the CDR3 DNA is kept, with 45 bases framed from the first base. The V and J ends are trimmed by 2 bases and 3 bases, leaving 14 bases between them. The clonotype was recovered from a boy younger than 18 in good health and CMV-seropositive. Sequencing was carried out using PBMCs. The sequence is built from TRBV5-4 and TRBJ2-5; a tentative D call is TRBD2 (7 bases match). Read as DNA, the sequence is TGTGCCAGCAGCTTAGATCGGGGGGCCGAAGAGACCCAGTACTTC. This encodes CASSLDRGAEETQYF. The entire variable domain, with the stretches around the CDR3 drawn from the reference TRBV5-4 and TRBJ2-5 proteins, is ETGVTQSPTHLIKTRGQQVTLRCSSQSGHNTVSWYQQALGQGPQFIFQYYREEENGRGNFPPRFSGLQFPNYSSELNVNALELDDSALYLCASSLDRGAEETQYFGPGTRLLVL.